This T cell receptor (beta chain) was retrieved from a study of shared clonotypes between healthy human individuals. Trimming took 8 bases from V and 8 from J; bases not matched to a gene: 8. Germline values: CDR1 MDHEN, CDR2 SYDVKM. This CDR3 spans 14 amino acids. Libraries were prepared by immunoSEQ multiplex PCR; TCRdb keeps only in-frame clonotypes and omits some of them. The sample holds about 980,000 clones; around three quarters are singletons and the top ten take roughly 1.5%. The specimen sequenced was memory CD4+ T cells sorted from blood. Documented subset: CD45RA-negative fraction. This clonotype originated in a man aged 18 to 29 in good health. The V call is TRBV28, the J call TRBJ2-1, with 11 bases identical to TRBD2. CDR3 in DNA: TGTGCCAGCCTACCGGGACTAGCGGTATATGAGCAGTTCTTC. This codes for CASLPGLAVYEQFF.